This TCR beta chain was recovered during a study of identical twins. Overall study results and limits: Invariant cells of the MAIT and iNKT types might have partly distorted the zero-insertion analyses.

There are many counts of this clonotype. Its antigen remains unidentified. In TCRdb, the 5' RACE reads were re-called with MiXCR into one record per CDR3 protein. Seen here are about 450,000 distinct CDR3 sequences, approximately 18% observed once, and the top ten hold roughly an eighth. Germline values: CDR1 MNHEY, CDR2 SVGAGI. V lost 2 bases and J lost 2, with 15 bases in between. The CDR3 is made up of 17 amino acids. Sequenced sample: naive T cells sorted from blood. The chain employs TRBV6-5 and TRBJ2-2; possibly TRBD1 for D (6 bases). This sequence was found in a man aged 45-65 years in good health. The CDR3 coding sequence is TGTGCCAGCAGTTACGCAGGGGTCCACAAAAACACCGGGGAGCTGTTTTTT. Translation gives CASSYAGVHKNTGELFF.